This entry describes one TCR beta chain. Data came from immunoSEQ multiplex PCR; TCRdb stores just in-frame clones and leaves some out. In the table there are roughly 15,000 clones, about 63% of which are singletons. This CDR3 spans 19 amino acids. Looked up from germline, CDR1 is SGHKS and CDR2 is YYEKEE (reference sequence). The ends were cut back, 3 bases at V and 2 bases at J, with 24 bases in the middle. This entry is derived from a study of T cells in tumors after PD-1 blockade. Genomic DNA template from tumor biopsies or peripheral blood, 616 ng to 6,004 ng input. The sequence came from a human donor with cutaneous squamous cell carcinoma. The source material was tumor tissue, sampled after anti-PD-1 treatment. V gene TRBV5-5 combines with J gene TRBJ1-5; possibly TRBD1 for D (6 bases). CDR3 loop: CASSSLQGSQSRGNQPQHF. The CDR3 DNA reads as TGTGCCAGCAGCTCCTTACAGGGTTCGCAGTCTCGCGGCAATCAGCCCCAGCATTTT.